This is a list of T cell receptor beta chains from one sample in a study of CD8+CD57+ T cells in acquired aplastic anemia. Each CDR3 protein gets one entry after TCRdb re-called the reads with MiXCR. Of about 120,000 distinct CDR3 sequences listed, under 60% were seen once; the top ten hold 25% to 35%. Sequencing was done on a sample of sorted CD4+, CD8+, or CD8+CD57+ T cells (not recorded which) from PBMCs. These receptors were collected from a human donor with aplastic anemia. CDR3s include the opening cysteine and the closing phenylalanine or tryptophan. Fields, in order: clone size, V gene, J gene, D gene, CDR3 DNA, CDR3 protein. D genes are given only for firm matches. Some rows have no size entry. The others give once, few or many, or a class for an expanded clone.

>few|TRBV25-1|TRBJ1-1|NA
TGTGCCAGCAGTAAAGCCCTGGGGACTGAAGCTTTCTTT
CASSKALGTEAFF
>NA|TRBV20-1|TRBJ1-4|NA
TGCAGTGCATCTGACCCCCGGCGGGAAAAACTGTTTTTT
CSASDPRREKLFF
>many|TRBV7-9|TRBJ2-7|NA
TGTGCCAGCAGCTTAACCGCGGACAGTTCATACGAGCAGTACTTC
CASSLTADSSYEQYF
>NA|TRBV7-2|TRBJ2-7|NA
TGTGCCAGCAGCTCAACCGGGGCCTACGAGCAGTACTTC
CASSSTGAYEQYF
>many|TRBV6-5|TRBJ1-1|NA
TGTGCCAGCAGTTACGGTGAGATTGAGGCTTTCTTT
CASSYGEIEAFF
>NA|TRBV29-1|TRBJ2-2|TRBD2
TGCAGCGTTCAGCGGGGAAGCACCGGGGAGCTGTTTTTT
CSVQRGSTGELFF
>NA|TRBV25-1|TRBJ1-3|NA
TGTGCCAGCAGTTATGGACGGAGCTCTGGAAAAACCATATATTTT
CASSYGRSSGKTIYF
>NA|TRBV3-1|TRBJ1-1|TRBD1
TGTGCCAGCAGCCAAGTCCGGGACAGCCCTTTAAAAGCTTTCTTT
CASSQVRDSPLKAFF
>NA|TRBV11-1|TRBJ2-3|NA
TGTGCCAGCAGCTTAGTAATCAGGACTGCGGATACGCAGTATTTT
CASSLVIRTADTQYF
>NA|TRBV19|TRBJ2-6|NA
TGTGCCAGTAGTAATGGGGCCAACGTCCTGACTTTC
CASSNGANVLTF
>many|TRBV6-5|TRBJ2-3|TRBD1
TGTGCCAGCAGTTCCGGACAGGGGGCCAGCACAGATACGCAGTATTTT
CASSSGQGASTDTQYF
>NA|TRBV19|TRBJ1-1|TRBD1
TGTGCCAGTAGTATTGGAACAGGGGGATGGACTGAAGCTTTCTTT
CASSIGTGGWTEAFF
>many|TRBV7-9|TRBJ1-2|TRBD1
TGTGCCAGCAGCTTCCGGACAGGGGACGGCTACACCTTC
CASSFRTGDGYTF
>NA|TRBV12-3/TRBV12-4|TRBJ2-2|NA
TGTGCCAGCATCCTACGGGGGACCGGGGAGCTGTTTTTT
CASILRGTGELFF
>once|TRBV25-1|TRBJ2-2|TRBD1
TGTGCCAGCAGTGAATTAGGGACAGGGGAAACCGGGGAGCTGTTTTTT
CASSELGTGETGELFF
>NA|TRBV19|TRBJ1-2|NA
TGTGCCAGTAGCGAAACATTCCAGGGAAACTATGGCTACACCTTC
CASSETFQGNYGYTF
>once|TRBV20-1|TRBJ2-1|NA
TGCAGTGCAGCAGGGGGGGCTTACAATGAGCAGTTCTTC
CSAAGGAYNEQFF
>NA|TRBV2|TRBJ1-2|TRBD1
TGTGCCAGGAAGGGACAGAACTATGGCTACACCTTC
CARKGQNYGYTF
>NA|TRBV27|TRBJ1-5|NA
TGTGCCAGCAGTTGGGGGCCGGGGCAGCCCCAGCATTTT
CASSWGPGQPQHF
>NA|TRBV7-6|TRBJ1-6|NA
TGTGCCAGCAGCTTAGGTGATAATTCACCCCTCCACTTT
CASSLGDNSPLHF
>many|TRBV7-9|TRBJ2-1|TRBD2
TGTGCCAGCAGCTACTTACTAGCGGGAGTATATGAGCAGTTCTTC
CASSYLLAGVYEQFF
>NA|TRBV7-3|TRBJ2-3|NA
TGTGCCAGCAGCACCACAGGGCCAGATACGCAGTATTTT
CASSTTGPDTQYF
>NA|TRBV10-3|TRBJ1-1|TRBD1
TGTGCCATCGGGACAGGACTATTGGAAGCTTTCTTT
CAIGTGLLEAFF
>few|TRBV3-1|TRBJ2-7|NA
TGTGCCAGCAGCCAAGGGGCTGTGAGGGGTCTAAACGAGCAGTACTTC
CASSQGAVRGLNEQYF
>once|TRBV27|TRBJ2-1|TRBD2
TGTGCCAGCAGTTACGAATTAGCGGGAGGGCCTTATCTTCATGAGCAGTTCTTC
CASSYELAGGPYLHEQFF
>NA|TRBV29-1|TRBJ2-3|NA
TGCAGCGTTGAGACACTTCTCACAGATACTCAGTATTTT
CSVETLLTDTQYF
>many|TRBV12-3/TRBV12-4|TRBJ2-3|TRBD2
TGTGCCAGCAGCCCACTAGCGGTCCGCACAGATACGCAGTATTTT
CASSPLAVRTDTQYF
>NA|TRBV24-1|TRBJ1-6|NA
TGTGCCACCAGTGCTAGTGGGGGTTCACCCCTCCACTTT
CATSASGGSPLHF
>NA|TRBV19|TRBJ2-7|NA
TGTGCCGCCTCCAAGGGGGACGACTTCTACGAGCAGTACTTC
CAASKGDDFYEQYF
>once|TRBV24-1|TRBJ2-1|NA
TGTGCCACCAGTGGACCTGAGGGGGTATACAATGAGCAGTTCTTC
CATSGPEGVYNEQFF
>NA|TRBV10-2|TRBJ2-7|NA
TGCGCCAGCAGGGAGGGGGGCGCTGGTTACGAGCAGTACTTC
CASREGGAGYEQYF
>NA|TRBV20-1|TRBJ1-2|NA
TGCAGTGCTCGGGACGCCTCTAACTATGGCTACACCTTC
CSARDASNYGYTF
>NA|TRBV27|TRBJ1-2|NA
TGTGCCAGCAGGAGAGAGAAGACACACTCTAACTATGGCTTCACCTTC
CASRREKTHSNYGFTF
>many|TRBV25-1|TRBJ1-2|NA
TGTGCCAGCAGTGAAGGGGGGTATACGAATGGCTACACCTTC
CASSEGGYTNGYTF
>NA|TRBV6-1|TRBJ1-1|NA
TGTGCCAGCAGTGAAGGGGCGACGAACACTGAAGCTTTCTTT
CASSEGATNTEAFF
>many|TRBV9|TRBJ2-7|NA
TGTGCCAGCAGCGTAACCGACGGCCCCTACGAGCAGTACTTC
CASSVTDGPYEQYF
>many|TRBV7-6|TRBJ2-3|NA
TGTGCCAGCAGCTTACTCTTTAAGAATCCAGATACGCAGTATTTT
CASSLLFKNPDTQYF
>NA|TRBV7-9|TRBJ2-7|NA
TGTGCCAGCAGCCCCCAGACCGGCGCCCCGTACGAGCAGTACTTC
CASSPQTGAPYEQYF
>NA|TRBV10-3|TRBJ2-2|NA
TGTGCCATCAGTGAGTCGAAGGGAATCTACGGGGAGCTGTTTTTT
CAISESKGIYGELFF
>NA|TRBV11-1|TRBJ1-2|TRBD1
TGTGCCAGCAGCCCCCCCGCGGGACAGGGGATGTATGGCTACACCTTC
CASSPPAGQGMYGYTF
>once|TRBV29-1|TRBJ2-7|TRBD2
TGCAGCGTTGAAGATATTACTAGCGGGAACTACGAGCAGTACTTC
CSVEDITSGNYEQYF
>NA|TRBV7-6|TRBJ2-2|NA
TGTGCCAGCAGCTTGGAGAGCTGGGCCGGGGAGCTGTTTTTT
CASSLESWAGELFF
>few|TRBV28|TRBJ1-5|NA
TGTGCCAGCAACCCAGCAGGGATAATGCCCCAGCATTTT
CASNPAGIMPQHF
>NA|TRBV11-2|TRBJ2-7|NA
TGTGCCAGCAGCTTGGATTGGGGGGCTCAGTACGAGCAGTACTTC
CASSLDWGAQYEQYF
>NA|TRBV10-3|TRBJ2-3|TRBD1
TGTGCCATCAGCCGGGACAGGAACACAGATACGCAGTATTTT
CAISRDRNTDTQYF
>NA|TRBV24-1|TRBJ2-3|NA
TGTGCCACCAGTGATTCTAGCTTGTTCAACACAGATACGCAGTATTTT
CATSDSSLFNTDTQYF
>few|TRBV7-2|TRBJ2-5|NA
TGTGCCAGCAGCTTACCCCCACAAGAGACCCAGTACTTC
CASSLPPQETQYF
>many|TRBV7-6|TRBJ2-7|NA
TGTGCCAGCAGCCTCGAGGAGCATTACGAGCAGTACTTC
CASSLEEHYEQYF
>few|TRBV2|TRBJ2-5|TRBD1
TGTGCCACACAGGGGGTAGAAGAGACCCAGTACTTC
CATQGVEETQYF
>NA|TRBV7-2|TRBJ2-3|NA
TGTGCCAGCACTGGGAGCGGTGGGGATACGCAGTATTTT
CASTGSGGDTQYF
>NA|TRBV5-6|TRBJ1-2|NA
TGTGCCAGCACCCCAGACCGGGTTTACTATGGCTACACCTTC
CASTPDRVYYGYTF
>NA|TRBV25-1|TRBJ2-1|TRBD2
TGTGCCAGCAGTGCGGGACTAGCGGTCTCCTACAATGAGCAGTTCTTC
CASSAGLAVSYNEQFF
>NA|TRBV7-8|TRBJ2-7|TRBD1
TGTGCCAGCAGATCAACCGGGACAGGGGGCGACGAGCAGTACTTC
CASRSTGTGGDEQYF
>many|TRBV7-3|TRBJ2-7|NA
TGTGCCAGCAGCTTAACCCCGGGACCCCTCTACGAGCAGTACTTC
CASSLTPGPLYEQYF
>NA|TRBV2|TRBJ1-2|NA
TGTGCCAGCAGCCGGGACGGCAACTATGGCTACACCTTC
CASSRDGNYGYTF
>NA|TRBV6-2/TRBV6-3|TRBJ2-7|TRBD1
TGTGCCAGCCTATCATTCAGGGGGCGAGGGGAGCAGTACTTC
CASLSFRGRGEQYF
>once|TRBV7-6|TRBJ1-2|NA
TGTGCCAGCAGCTTAGATCCGGCAGCTGGTTTTCGGGGCTACACCTTC
CASSLDPAAGFRGYTF
>once|TRBV19|TRBJ2-3|NA
TGTGCCAGTAGTATATTACGGGGTGGGCGCACAGATACGCAGTATTTT
CASSILRGGRTDTQYF
>few|TRBV5-6|TRBJ1-3|NA
TGTGCCAGCAGCTCGGTTAGGTTCTCTGGAAACACCATATATTTT
CASSSVRFSGNTIYF
>NA|TRBV2|TRBJ2-5|NA
TGTGCCAGCAGTGTGAGGCTGACCCAAGAGACCCAGTGCTTC
CASSVRLTQETQCF